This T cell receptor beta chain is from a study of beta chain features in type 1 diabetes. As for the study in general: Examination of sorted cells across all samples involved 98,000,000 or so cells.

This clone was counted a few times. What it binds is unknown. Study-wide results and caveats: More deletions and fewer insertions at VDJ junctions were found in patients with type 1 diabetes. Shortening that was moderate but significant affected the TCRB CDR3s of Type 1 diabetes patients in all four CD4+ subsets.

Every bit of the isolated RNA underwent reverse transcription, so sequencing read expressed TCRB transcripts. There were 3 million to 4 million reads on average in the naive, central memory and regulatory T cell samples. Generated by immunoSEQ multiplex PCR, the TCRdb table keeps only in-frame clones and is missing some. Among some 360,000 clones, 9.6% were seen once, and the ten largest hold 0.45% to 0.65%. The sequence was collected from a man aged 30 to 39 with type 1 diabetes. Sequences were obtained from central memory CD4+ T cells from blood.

Here the CDR3 DNA reads TGTGCCAGCAGCACCGGGGGGTCGGGGGAGACCCAGTACTTC. Translated: CASSTGGSGETQYF. The chain joins TRBV7-2 to TRBJ2-5; TRBD2 agrees at 7 bases. This CDR3 comprises 14 residues. CDR1 and CDR2 (germline): SGHTA, FQGNSA. J gave up 5 bases and V 5 bases, and 8 bases lay outside the gene matches. Variable domain in full (rest from reference TRBV7-2 and TRBJ2-5): GAGVSQSPSNKVTEKGKDVELRCDPISGHTALYWYRQSLGQGLEFLIYFQGNSAPDKSGLPSDRFSAERTGGSVSTLTIQRTQQEDSAVYLCASSTGGSGETQYFGPGTRLLVL.